One T cell receptor (beta chain) is described in this entry. Its antigen remains unidentified. These data are taken from a study of T-cell memory formation after mild COVID-19. Libraries for TCRalpha and TCRbeta carried sample barcodes and unique molecular identifiers via 5'RACE. One entry per CDR3 protein results from TCRdb running MiXCR on the 5' RACE reads. The repertoire consists of about 190,000 distinct CDR3 sequences, with around 18% occurring once and the leading ten covering roughly 2.3%. Overall study findings and caveats: Contracting clones localized mainly to CM and EM when CD4+ and mainly to EMRA when CD8+. Later expanders leaned CD4+, whereas clones that contracted between day 15 and 85 were balanced CD4/CD8.

Sequencing was done on a sample of PBMCs or a T cell subset sorted from them (not recorded which). This clonotype originated in an adult woman who had mild COVID-19 (a few samples of this study predate the infection). Cell type and time point are not known.

The CDR3 reads CASSSGRGAYNEQFF. DNA for the CDR3: TGTGCCAGCAGCTCGGGGCGGGGGGCCTACAATGAGCAGTTCTTC. The chain uses TRBV7-2 and TRBJ2-1, with TRBD2 matching over 8 bases. The V and J ends lost 4 bases and 2 bases, in that order; junction bases with no gene match: 4. In germline, CDR1 is SGHTA, CDR2 FQGNSA. CDR3 length: 15 amino acids.